This paragraph covers one T cell receptor beta chain sequence. The antigen is undetermined. The sample holds other DNA sequences that translate to the same CDR3. Sequencing used cDNA as its template, made by extracting RNA and reverse transcribing it. Profiled with immunoSEQ multiplex PCR; TCRdb holds only in-frame clones, not every one. The sample lists 140,000 to 150,000 clones; about 51% were seen once. The sample belongs to a study of CD8+ T cells in alopecia areata. Study context: Administration of oral tofacitinib to treated patients was at 5 to 10 mg twice daily.

Study outcomes and limitations: Unlike in mice, where it was clearer, TCR sharing across patients was less clear, possibly HLA-related.

The source material was CD4+ T cells sorted from blood, sampled at week 0. This TCR was sampled from a human donor with alopecia areata.

In DNA, the CDR3 is TGTGCCTGGAGTGTCAGGAGAGATGGCTACACCTTC. Its translation is CAWSVRRDGYTF. The chain employs TRBV30 and TRBJ1-2, with D unresolved. The CDR3 runs to 12 residues. The germline V gene encodes CDR1 GTSNPN and CDR2 SVGIG (reference sequence). The ends were cut back, 0 bases at V and 6 bases at J, with 8 bases in the middle.